The 2 T cell receptor beta chains in this list originate from one sample, sequenced in a study of Ad26.COV2.S vaccination and SARS-CoV-2 variants. Using immunoSEQ multiplex PCR, the repertoire was profiled, and TCRdb retains in-frame clones only, with some absent. The sample lists 180,000 or so clones; around 90% were seen once. The sample was peripheral blood, taken after recovery from COVID-19. These receptors all stem from a human donor who had recovered from COVID-19.

This chain uses TRBV12-3 or TRBV12-4 with TRBJ2-7; D is unclear. V dropped 5 bases and J dropped 4 bases, with 6 bases sitting between them. The CDR3 totals 11 residues. CDR3 sequence (DNA): TGTGCCAGCAGTCCGGGTTACGAGCAGTACTTC. Protein sequence: CASSPGYEQYF.

This clone was found a few times. The chain carries TRBV4-2 and TRBJ2-4; tentative D call: TRBD2 (6 bases). The V gene lost 3 bases and the J gene lost 0 bases, with 18 bases spanning the gap. This CDR3 spans 18 amino acids. Germline V CDR1 and CDR2: LGHNA, YNFKEQ. CDR3 nucleotides: TGTGCCAGCAGCCATCCCTCCTTTAGGGGACTAGCCAAAAACATTCAGTACTTC. Amino acid sequence: CASSHPSFRGLAKNIQYF.